The clone carrying this T cell receptor (beta chain) was recorded a few times. Different DNA sequences within this sample yield the same CDR3. The data were obtained in a study of cytomegalovirus exposure and HLA in healthy donors. Trimming left V 6 bases short and J 1 base short, with 3 bases between. This CDR3 region has 10 residues. Germline V CDR1 and CDR2: SQVTM, ANQGSEA. TCRdb's table, derived via immunoSEQ multiplex PCR, lists solely in-frame clones and lacks some. The sample has 200,000 to 250,000 clones, roughly 84% seen once. The chain recombines TRBV29-1 with TRBJ1-1; D unresolved. Sequences were obtained from PBMCs. This clonotype originated in a woman aged 25 to 39 in good health and CMV-seropositive. CDR3 region: CSVRNTEAFF. The CDR3 DNA follows: TGCAGCGTAAGGAACACTGAAGCTTTCTTT.